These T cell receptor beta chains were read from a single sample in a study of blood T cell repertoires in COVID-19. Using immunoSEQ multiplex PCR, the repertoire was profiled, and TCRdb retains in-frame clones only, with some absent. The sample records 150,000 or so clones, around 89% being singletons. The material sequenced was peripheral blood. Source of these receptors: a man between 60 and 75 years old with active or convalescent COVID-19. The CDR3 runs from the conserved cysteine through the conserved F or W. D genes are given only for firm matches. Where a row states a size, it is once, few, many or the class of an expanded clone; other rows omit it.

TGTGCCAGCAGCGAAGAATGGGGGGACAGGGGCAATGAGCAGTTCTTC	CASSEEWGDRGNEQFF	TRBJ2-1	TRBV11-3	TRBD1	.
TGTGCCAGCAGTTTATCCGCCGACAGGGGTGTTGGCTACACCTTC	CASSLSADRGVGYTF	TRBJ1-2	TRBV27	TRBD1	.
TGTGCCAGCAGCCAACTAGACAGGGCAGGGTCACCCCTCCACTTT	CASSQLDRAGSPLHF	TRBJ1-6	TRBV5-6	TRBD1	.
TGTGCCAGCAGTTCACGGGAGGCAAGCTCCTACAATGAGCAGTTCTTC	CASSSREASSYNEQFF	TRBJ2-1	TRBV6-2/TRBV6-3	TRBD2	.
TGTGCCGTCGCCGGGCGGGACGGCCCCTACGAGCAGTACTTC	CAVAGRDGPYEQYF	TRBJ2-7	TRBV24-1	.	.
TGTGCCAGCACCCCCTTCCGGGGGGACAATGAGCAGTTCTTC	CASTPFRGDNEQFF	TRBJ2-1	TRBV2	TRBD2	.
TGTGCCAGTAGCCGAACAGATCAAAATTCACCCCTCCACTTT	CASSRTDQNSPLHF	TRBJ1-6	TRBV19	.	few
TGTGCCAGCAAGCGGTCGGTAGAGTACGAGCAGTACTTC	CASKRSVEYEQYF	TRBJ2-7	TRBV27	.	.
TGTGCCACCAGTGACAGTAACTATGGCTACACCTTC	CATSDSNYGYTF	TRBJ1-2	TRBV24-1	.	.
TGTGCCAGCTCACCCCCGGTTCTCCAAGATACGCAGTATTTT	CASSPPVLQDTQYF	TRBJ2-3	TRBV18	.	.
TGTGCCAGCAGTCCTTTATATCAGGGCTTGAACACCGGGGAGCTGTTTTTT	CASSPLYQGLNTGELFF	TRBJ2-2	TRBV6-4	.	.
TGTGCCAGCAGCTTAGCGAGGCACACCAACTATGGCTACACCTTC	CASSLARHTNYGYTF	TRBJ1-2	TRBV7-9	.	.
TGTGCCAGTAGTCCCCAAGGGGGGGGCGTTATCCAAGAGACCCAGTACTTC	CASSPQGGGVIQETQYF	TRBJ2-5	TRBV19	.	.
TGTGCCAGCAGCGTAGTTGCTAGTGCAGATACGCAGTATTTT	CASSVVASADTQYF	TRBJ2-3	TRBV9	.	.
TGTGCCAGCAGCTTACAACGGAACTATGGCTACACCTTC	CASSLQRNYGYTF	TRBJ1-2	TRBV7-2	.	.
TGTGCCAGCAGCTTAGCGCGGACAGGCTACGAGCAGTACTTC	CASSLARTGYEQYF	TRBJ2-7	TRBV7-2	TRBD1	.
TGTGCCAGCAGTTTCGGGGGTACTGAAGCTTTCTTT	CASSFGGTEAFF	TRBJ1-1	TRBV6-5	.	.
TGTGCCAGCAGTTCCCCCCAGGCGGGGAACTATGGCTACACCTTC	CASSSPQAGNYGYTF	TRBJ1-2	TRBV27	.	.
TGTGCCAGCAGCCAGGGGGCCGTTGACGAGCAGTACTTC	CASSQGAVDEQYF	TRBJ2-7	TRBV28	TRBD1	.
TGTGCCAGCAGTCCCCCGACGGGGGGGCCAGAAGATACGCAGTATTTT	CASSPPTGGPEDTQYF	TRBJ2-3	TRBV2	TRBD2	.
TGTGCCAGCAGCTGGGGACAGAGCAATCAGCCCCAGCATTTT	CASSWGQSNQPQHF	TRBJ1-5	TRBV5-6	TRBD1	.
TGTGCCAGCAGCTTAAGTTCGGGACAGGGTCGCTACGAGCAGTACTTC	CASSLSSGQGRYEQYF	TRBJ2-7	TRBV11-2	TRBD1	.
TGTGCCAGCAGCTTGTTGGGAGGGCAGGGCTTTGAAAAACTGTTTTTT	CASSLLGGQGFEKLFF	TRBJ1-4	TRBV7-6	.	once